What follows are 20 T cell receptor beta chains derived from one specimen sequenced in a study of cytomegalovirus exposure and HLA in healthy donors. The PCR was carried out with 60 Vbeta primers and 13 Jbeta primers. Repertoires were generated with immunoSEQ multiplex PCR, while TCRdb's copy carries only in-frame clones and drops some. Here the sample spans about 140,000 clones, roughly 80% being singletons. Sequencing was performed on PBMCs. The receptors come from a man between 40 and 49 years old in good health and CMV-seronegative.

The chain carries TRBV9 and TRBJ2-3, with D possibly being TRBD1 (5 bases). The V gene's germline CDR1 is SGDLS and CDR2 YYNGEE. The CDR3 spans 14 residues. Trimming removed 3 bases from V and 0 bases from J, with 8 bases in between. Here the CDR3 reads CASSATVSTDTQYF. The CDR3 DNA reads TGTGCCAGCAGCGCGACAGTTAGCACAGATACGCAGTATTTT. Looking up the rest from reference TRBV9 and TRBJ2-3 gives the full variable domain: DSGVTQTPKHLITATGQRVTLRCSPRSGDLSVYWYQQSLDQGLQFLIQYYNGEERAKGNILERFSAQQFPDLHSELNLSSLELGDSALYFCASSATVSTDTQYFGPGTRLTVL.

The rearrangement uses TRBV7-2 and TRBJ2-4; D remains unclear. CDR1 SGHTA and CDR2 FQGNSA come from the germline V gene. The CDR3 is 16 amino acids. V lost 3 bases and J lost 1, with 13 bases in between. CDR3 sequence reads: CASSLGHSLAKNIQYF. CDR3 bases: TGTGCCAGCAGCTTGGGTCATAGCTTGGCCAAAAACATTCAGTACTTC.

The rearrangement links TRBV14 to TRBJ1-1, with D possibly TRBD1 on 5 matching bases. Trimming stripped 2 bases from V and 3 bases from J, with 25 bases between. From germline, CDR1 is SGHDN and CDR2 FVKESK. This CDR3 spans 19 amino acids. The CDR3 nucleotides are TGTGCCAGCAGCCAAAGATTGCCTGGGGAAGGGGCTTGGGACACTGAAGCTTTCTTT. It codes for CASSQRLPGEGAWDTEAFF.

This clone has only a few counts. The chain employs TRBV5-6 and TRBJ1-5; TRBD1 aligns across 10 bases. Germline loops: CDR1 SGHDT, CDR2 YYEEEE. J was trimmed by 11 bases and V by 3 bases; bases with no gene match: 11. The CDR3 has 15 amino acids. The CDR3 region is CASSSGTGVASTQHF. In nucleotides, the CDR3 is TGTGCCAGCAGCTCCGGGACAGGGGTTGCTTCGACCCAGCATTTT.

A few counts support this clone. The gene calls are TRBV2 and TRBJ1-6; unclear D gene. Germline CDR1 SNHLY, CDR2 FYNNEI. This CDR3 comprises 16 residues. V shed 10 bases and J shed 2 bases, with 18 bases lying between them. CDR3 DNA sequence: TGTGCCACCACCCCACCGCAGACTACCTATAATTCACCCCTCCACTTT. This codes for CATTPPQTTYNSPLHF.

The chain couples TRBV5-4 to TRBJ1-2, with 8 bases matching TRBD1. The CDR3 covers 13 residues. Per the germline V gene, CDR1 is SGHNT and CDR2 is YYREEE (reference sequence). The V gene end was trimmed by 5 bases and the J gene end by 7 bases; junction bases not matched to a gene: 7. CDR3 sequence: CASSRQGALGYTF. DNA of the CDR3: TGTGCCAGCAGTCGGCAGGGGGCGCTTGGCTACACCTTC.

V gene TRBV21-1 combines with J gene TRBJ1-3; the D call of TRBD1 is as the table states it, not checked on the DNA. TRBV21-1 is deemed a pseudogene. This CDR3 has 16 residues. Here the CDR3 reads CASSKKGTGGGNTIYF. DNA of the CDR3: TGTGCCAGCAGCAAGAAAGGGACAGGGGGGGGAAACACCATATATTTT.

The CDR3 loop is CASSWTGTGTNEQYF. CDR3 sequence (DNA): TGTGCCAGCAGCTGGACCGGGACAGGGACAAACGAGCAGTACTTC. The chain is built from TRBV7-8 and TRBJ2-7; 9 nucleotides align to TRBD1. The CDR3 sequence is 15 residues long. After removal of 4 bases from V and 5 bases from J, the junction contained 9 bases not matched to a gene. Germline V gene data show CDR1 as SGHVS and CDR2 as FQNEAQ.

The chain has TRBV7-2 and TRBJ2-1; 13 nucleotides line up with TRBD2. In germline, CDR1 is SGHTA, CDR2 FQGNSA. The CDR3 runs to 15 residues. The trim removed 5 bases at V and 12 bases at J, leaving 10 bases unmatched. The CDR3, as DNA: TGTGCCAGCAGCGGCCCGGGACTAGCGGGGCGGGGGCAGTTCTTC. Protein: CASSGPGLAGRGQFF.

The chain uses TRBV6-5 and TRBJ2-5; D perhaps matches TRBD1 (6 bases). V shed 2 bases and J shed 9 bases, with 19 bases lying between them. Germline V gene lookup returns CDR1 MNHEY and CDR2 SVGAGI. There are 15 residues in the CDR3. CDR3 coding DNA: TGTGCCAGCAGTTACGGGGGCCTTGATGAGGGGGCCCAGTACTTC. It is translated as CASSYGGLDEGAQYF.

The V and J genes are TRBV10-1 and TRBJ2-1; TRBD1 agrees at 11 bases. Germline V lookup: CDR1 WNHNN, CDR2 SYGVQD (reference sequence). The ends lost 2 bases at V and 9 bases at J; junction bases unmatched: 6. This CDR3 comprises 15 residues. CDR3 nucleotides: TGCGCCAGCAGTGAGGTGGACAGGGGGCGACGTGAGCAGTTCTTC. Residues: CASSEVDRGRREQFF.

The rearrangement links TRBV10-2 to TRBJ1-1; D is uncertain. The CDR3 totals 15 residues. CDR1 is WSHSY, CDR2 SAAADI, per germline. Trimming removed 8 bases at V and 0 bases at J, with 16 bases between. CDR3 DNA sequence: TGCGCCAGCCGGGAAATTTCTACAGTGAACACTGAAGCTTTCTTT. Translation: CASREISTVNTEAFF.

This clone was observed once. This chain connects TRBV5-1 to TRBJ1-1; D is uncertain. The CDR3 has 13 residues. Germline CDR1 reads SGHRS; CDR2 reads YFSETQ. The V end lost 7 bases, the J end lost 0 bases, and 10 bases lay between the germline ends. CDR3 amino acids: CASLAGLNTEAFF. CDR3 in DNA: TGCGCCAGCTTGGCGGGCCTGAACACTGAAGCTTTCTTT.

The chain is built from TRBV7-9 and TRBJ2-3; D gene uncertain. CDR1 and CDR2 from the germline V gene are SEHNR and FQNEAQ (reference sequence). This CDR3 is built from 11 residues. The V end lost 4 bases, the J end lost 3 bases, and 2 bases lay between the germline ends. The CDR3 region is CASSSTDTQYF. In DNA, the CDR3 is TGTGCCAGCAGCTCGACAGATACGCAGTATTTT.

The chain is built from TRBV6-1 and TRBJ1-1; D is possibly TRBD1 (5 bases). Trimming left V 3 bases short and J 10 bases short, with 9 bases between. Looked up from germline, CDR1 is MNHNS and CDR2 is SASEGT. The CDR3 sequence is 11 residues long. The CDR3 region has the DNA TGTGCCAGCAGTGACAGGGCAAGAGCTTTCTTT. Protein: CASSDRARAFF.

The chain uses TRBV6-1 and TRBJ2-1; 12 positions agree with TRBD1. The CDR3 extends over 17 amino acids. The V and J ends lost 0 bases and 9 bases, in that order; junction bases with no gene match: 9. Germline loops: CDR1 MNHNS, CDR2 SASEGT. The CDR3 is CASSEALPGTGGSEQFF. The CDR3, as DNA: TGTGCCAGCAGTGAAGCGCTACCCGGGACAGGGGGCTCTGAGCAGTTCTTC.

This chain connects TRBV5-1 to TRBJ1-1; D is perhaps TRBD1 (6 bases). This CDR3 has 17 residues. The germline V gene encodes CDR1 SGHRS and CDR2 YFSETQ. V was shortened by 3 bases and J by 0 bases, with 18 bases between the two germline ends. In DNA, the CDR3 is TGCGCCAGCAGCTCCCCGGACCGGGGGGCCTTGAACACTGAAGCTTTCTTT. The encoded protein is CASSSPDRGALNTEAFF.

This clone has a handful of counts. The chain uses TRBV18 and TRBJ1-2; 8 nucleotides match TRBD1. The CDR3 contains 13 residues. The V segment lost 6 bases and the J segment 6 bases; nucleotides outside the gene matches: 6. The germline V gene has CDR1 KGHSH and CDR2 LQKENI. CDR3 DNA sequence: TGTGCCAGCTCTATATCGACAGGGGATGGCTACACCTTC. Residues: CASSISTGDGYTF.

The DNA for the CDR3 is TGTGCCACCAGCAAAGGGGACAGGGGTGGGAATTCACCCCTCCACTTT. As protein: CATSKGDRGGNSPLHF. This chain connects TRBV15 to TRBJ1-6, with 10 bases lining up with TRBD1. Germline CDR1 reads LNHNV; CDR2 reads YYDKDF (reference sequence). This CDR3 is built from 16 residues. With V trimmed by 4 bases and J by 7 bases, 7 bases remained unmatched.

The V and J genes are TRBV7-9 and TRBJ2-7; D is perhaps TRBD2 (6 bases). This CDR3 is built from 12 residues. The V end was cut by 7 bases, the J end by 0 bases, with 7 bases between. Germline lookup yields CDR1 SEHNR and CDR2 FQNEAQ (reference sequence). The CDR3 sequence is CASNGGSYEQYF. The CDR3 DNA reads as TGTGCCAGCAACGGGGGCTCCTACGAGCAGTACTTC.